The clone carrying this T cell receptor beta chain was observed once. Its target is unknown. This sample is drawn from a study of shared clonotypes between healthy human individuals. Germline V gives CDR1 LNHDA, CDR2 SQIVND (reference sequence). The CDR3 contains 13 residues. V shed 0 bases and J shed 7 bases, with 9 bases lying between them. Study results and caveats: Naive CD4 clonotype sharing across a handful of donors was approximately 5%. Non-shared clonotypes were found to have lower generation probabilities than the clonotypes that were shared by all four of the sorted-subset donors.

A deep-level run was used for the assay. For sorted subsets, roughly 210 ng DNA per replicate equaled around 30,000 T cell genomes. Libraries were prepared by immunoSEQ multiplex PCR; TCRdb keeps only in-frame clonotypes and omits some of them. The table records more than 2 million clones, about 95% of them present only once. This sequence joins TRBV19 and TRBJ1-2; D gene uncertain. This receptor was identified in a man aged 18 to 30 in good health. Sequencing input: naive CD4+ T cells sorted from blood. The subset denotes: CD45RA+ positively selected. The CDR3 sequence is CASSIEGRGGYTF. DNA for the CDR3: TGTGCCAGTAGTATAGAAGGGCGCGGTGGCTACACCTTC. Drawing the rest from reference TRBV19 and TRBJ1-2, the complete variable domain is DGGITQSPKYLFRKEGQNVTLSCEQNLNHDAMYWYRQDPGQGLRLIYYSQIVNDFQKGDIAEGYSVSREKKESFPLTVTSAQKNPTAFYLCASSIEGRGGYTFGSGTRLTVV.